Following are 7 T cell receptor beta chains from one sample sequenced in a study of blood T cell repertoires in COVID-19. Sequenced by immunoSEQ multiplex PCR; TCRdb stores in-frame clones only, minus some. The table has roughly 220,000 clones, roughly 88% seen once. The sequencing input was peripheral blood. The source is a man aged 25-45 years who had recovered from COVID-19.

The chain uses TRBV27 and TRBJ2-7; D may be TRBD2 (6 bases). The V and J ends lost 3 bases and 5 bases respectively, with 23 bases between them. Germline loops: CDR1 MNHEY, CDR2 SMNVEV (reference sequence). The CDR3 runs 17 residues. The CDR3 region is CASSFLILGRGPNEQYF. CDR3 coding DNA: TGTGCCAGCAGTTTTCTGATTTTGGGGCGGGGCCCCAACGAGCAGTACTTC.

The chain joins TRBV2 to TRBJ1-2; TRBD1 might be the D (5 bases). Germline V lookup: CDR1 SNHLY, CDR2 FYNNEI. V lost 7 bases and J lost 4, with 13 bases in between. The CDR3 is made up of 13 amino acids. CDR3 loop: CASNLQDLYGYTF. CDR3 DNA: TGTGCCAGCAACCTACAGGACCTCTATGGCTACACCTTC.

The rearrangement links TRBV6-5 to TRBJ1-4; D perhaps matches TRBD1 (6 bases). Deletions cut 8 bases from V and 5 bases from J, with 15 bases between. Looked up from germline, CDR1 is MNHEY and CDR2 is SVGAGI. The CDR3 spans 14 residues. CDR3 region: CASARDKENEKLFF. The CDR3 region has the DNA TGTGCCAGCGCTAGGGACAAGGAAAATGAAAAACTGTTTTTT.

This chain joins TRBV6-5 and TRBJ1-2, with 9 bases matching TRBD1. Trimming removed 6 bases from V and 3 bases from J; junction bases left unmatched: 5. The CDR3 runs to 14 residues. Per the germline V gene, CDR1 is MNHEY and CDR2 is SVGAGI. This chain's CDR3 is CASRWTGADYGYTF. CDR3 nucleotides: TGTGCCAGCAGATGGACAGGGGCGGACTATGGCTACACCTTC.

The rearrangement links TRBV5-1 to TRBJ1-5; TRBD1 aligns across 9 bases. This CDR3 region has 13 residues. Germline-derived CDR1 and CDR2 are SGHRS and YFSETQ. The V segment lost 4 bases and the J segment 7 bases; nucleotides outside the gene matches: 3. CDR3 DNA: TGCGCCAGCAGCAACACAGGGGGCCAGCCCCAGCATTTT. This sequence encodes CASSNTGGQPQHF.

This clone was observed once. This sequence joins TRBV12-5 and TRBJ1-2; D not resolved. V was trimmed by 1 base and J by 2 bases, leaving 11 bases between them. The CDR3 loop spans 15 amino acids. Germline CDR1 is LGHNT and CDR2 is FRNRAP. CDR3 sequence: CASGLGGPTNYGYTF. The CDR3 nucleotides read TGTGCTAGTGGTTTGGGCGGGCCGACCAACTATGGCTACACCTTC.

CDR3: CASSIIGTGRTEAFF. In DNA form, the CDR3 reads TGTGCCAGTAGTATTATCGGGACAGGGCGAACTGAAGCTTTCTTT. The genes are TRBV19 and TRBJ1-1; TRBD1 matches 9 bases. In germline, CDR1 is LNHDA, CDR2 SQIVND (reference sequence). Trimming cost V 3 bases and J 5 bases; bases outside gene matches: 7. The CDR3 consists of 15 residues.